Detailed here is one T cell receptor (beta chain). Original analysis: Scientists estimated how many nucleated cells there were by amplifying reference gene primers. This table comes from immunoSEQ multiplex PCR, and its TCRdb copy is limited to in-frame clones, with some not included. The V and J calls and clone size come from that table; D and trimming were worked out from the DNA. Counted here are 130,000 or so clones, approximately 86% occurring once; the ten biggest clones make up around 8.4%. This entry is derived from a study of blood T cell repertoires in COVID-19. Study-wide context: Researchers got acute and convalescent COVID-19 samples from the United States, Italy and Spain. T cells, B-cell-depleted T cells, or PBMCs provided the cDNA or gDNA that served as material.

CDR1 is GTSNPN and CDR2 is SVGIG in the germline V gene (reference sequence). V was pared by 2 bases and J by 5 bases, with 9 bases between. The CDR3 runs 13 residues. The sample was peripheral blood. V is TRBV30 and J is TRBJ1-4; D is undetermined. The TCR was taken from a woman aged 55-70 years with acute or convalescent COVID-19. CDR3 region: CAWSRSVNEKLFF. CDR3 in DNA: TGTGCCTGGAGTCGATCAGTGAATGAAAAACTGTTTTTT.